This TCR beta chain was retrieved from a study of shared clonotypes between healthy human individuals (TCRdb year 2020). The study in broad terms: A couple of women and a few men aged 18 to 49 years were included in the cohort. Per donor, leukapheresis produced somewhere between about 0.85 and 10 billion PBMCs. The study deeply sequenced blood TCR repertoires of about 5 healthy adults to estimate repertoire size and the extent of clonotype sharing between individuals. For each donor, CD4 naive and CD4 memory were each given three plates, CD8 naive was given two plates, and CD8 memory was given one plate. To increase sequencing depth and limit assay-specific biases, different laboratories used diverse techniques to prepare libraries and sequence TCR repertoires. What the study reported, not specific to this receptor: Clonotypes shared by all four sorted-subset donors showed higher generation probabilities than non-shared clonotypes. About 4.5% of naive CD4, around 3.6% of naive CD8, roughly 2.4% of memory CD4, and roughly 0.4% of memory CD8 clonotypes were shared across a few donors. Pairwise subsampling led to the expectation that sequencing depth would affect the degree of clonotype sharing among donors. Incomplete sequencing was indicated by rarefaction of sorted-subset datasets, despite the large sequencing depth. Naive subsets generally had larger estimated clonotype richness than memory subsets did. Sampling was restricted to blood, and TCR repertoires in tissue are likely to differ from TCR repertoires in blood. Because the study included a small number of donors, the genetic and exposure-history diversity represented was limited.

Donors were healthy HIV-negative adults with no recently reported acute infections or vaccinations. All donors were Caucasian adults living in Nashville, Tennessee, USA. CD4+ T cells were enriched by magnetic negative selection; naive cells were then positively selected on CD45RA, and the negative fraction formed the memory subset. Blood was collected by leukapheresis, and PBMCs were isolated by Ficoll-Histopaque density gradient centrifugation and then cryopreserved in liquid nitrogen vapor phase. Purity and quantity of every magnetically sorted T cell population were checked by analytical flow cytometry. Genomic DNA was isolated from each sorted fraction and quantified by UV absorbance on a Nanodrop 2000c. Using the deep immunoSEQ assay, multiplex PCR amplified TCR CDR3 regions from genomic DNA. Extracted genomic DNA from each cell subset was spread evenly across all wells of several immunoSEQ 96-well plates, with each plate serving as a replicate. For sorted subsets, each replicate PCR was loaded with around 220 ng genomic DNA, equivalent to 30,000 or so T cell genomes. The purified libraries were quantified using a Qubit 3.0 fluorometer, sized with a Bioanalyzer 2100, and then quantified again using the KAPA Library Quantification kit. Every immunoSEQ 96-well plate was sequenced on a separate single-read 150-cycle Illumina NextSeq 550 flow cell. As for how the authors treated the data: Because only junctional sequences without quality scores were contained in the immunoSEQ output, filtering matching that applied to full-length reads could not be performed. To assign V/J genes and CDR3, sequences were annotated against IMGT germline references using PyIR, a Python wrapper for IgBLAST v1.9. Reads were removed for weak V/J assignments (E-value above 1e-6), missing CDR3, stop codons, out-of-frame junctions, or ambiguous translated residues. V3J clonotypes were defined as sequences sharing an identical inferred V gene, J gene, and CDR3 amino acid sequence. Percentage overlap between repertoires was computed as shared unique clonotypes divided by the size of the smaller repertoire. RTK rarefaction, the Chao1 estimator, and Recon v2.1 estimates of unobserved clonotypes were used to assess repertoire richness. OLGA was used to compute generation probabilities for all TCRbeta clonotypes that the gDNA method yielded from a handful of donors. The table was pulled from immuneACCESS by TCRdb, which kept in-frame rearrangements only. Such tables lose some clones; where checked, under half of the loss comes from unresolved V genes, and the rest has no known cause. V and J calls and clone size are as listed in that table; D and trimming were resolved from the DNA. The sample yields around 1,000,000 clones; 60% to 80% were counted once. The ten top clones hold roughly 0.83% of the sample.

Reading from cysteine to phenylalanine, the CDR3 counts 13 amino acids. Only the CDR3 portion is preserved as DNA: 39 bases, with reading frame beginning at the first base. As encoded in the germline V gene, CDR1 is LGHNT while CDR2 is FRNRAP. The germline ends are 12 bases apart after V is trimmed by 7 bases and J by 3 bases. Regarding this clone: Its antigen is currently not known. Base-call qualities are not available, and no considerably larger clone is one nucleotide away.

The specimen was memory CD4+ T cells from PBMCs. This specimen's cell subset or site label, interpreted: CD45RA-negative fraction. The clonotype was recovered from a man between 18 and 35 years old in good health. Some clones in this sample may be carry-over from other donors' samples. The chain employs TRBV12-5 and TRBJ1-2, with TRBD1 tentatively as D gene (5 bases match). The CDR3 region reads CASAADTDYGYTF. The nucleotide sequence is TGTGCTAGTGCCGCGGACACGGACTATGGCTACACCTTC.